The sequence of this T cell receptor (beta chain) was determined in a study of PD-L1 blockade in urothelial cancer. Study-level results: Tumor material consisted of one FFPE sample per patient, not collected immediately before treatment. Durable-benefit patients had more tumor-infiltrating T lymphocytes.

Germline CDR1 reads SGDLS; CDR2 reads YYNGEE. Trimming took 0 bases from V and 2 from J, leaving 9 bases between them. The CDR3 sequence is 15 residues long. This clone came up a few times. Its antigen is unknown. Synthetic templates analogous to TCR were spiked into all PCRs individually. Produced via immunoSEQ multiplex PCR; TCRdb's table is partial and in-frame only. The sample contains tens of thousands of clones, roughly 36% of which appear only once. This chain connects TRBV9 to TRBJ1-3; D remains unclear. The sequence was collected from a man between 60 and 75 years old with urothelial cancer. The source material was tumor tissue, sampled before atezolizumab (anti-PD-L1) treatment. For the CDR3, the DNA is TGTGCCAGCAGCGTAGGGGCGGCGGCTGGAAACACCATATATTTT. This encodes CASSVGAAAGNTIYF.